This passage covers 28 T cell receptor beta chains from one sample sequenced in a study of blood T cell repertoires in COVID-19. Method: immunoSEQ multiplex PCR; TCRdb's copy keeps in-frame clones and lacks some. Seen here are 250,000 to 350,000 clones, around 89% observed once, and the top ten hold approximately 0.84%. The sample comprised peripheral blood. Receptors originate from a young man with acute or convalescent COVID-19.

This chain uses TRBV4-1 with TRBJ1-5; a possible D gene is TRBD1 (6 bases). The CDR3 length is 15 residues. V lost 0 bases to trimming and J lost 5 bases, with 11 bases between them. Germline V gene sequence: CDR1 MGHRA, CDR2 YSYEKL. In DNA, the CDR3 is TGCGCCAGCAGCCAAGATTTAACAGGGTATCAGCCCCAGCATTTT. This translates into CASSQDLTGYQPQHF.

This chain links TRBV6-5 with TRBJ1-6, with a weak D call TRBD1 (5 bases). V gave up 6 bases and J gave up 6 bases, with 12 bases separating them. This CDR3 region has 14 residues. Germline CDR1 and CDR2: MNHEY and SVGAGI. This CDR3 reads CASSEPGGNSPLHF. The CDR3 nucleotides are TGTGCCAGCAGCGAGCCCGGGGGTAATTCACCCCTCCACTTT.

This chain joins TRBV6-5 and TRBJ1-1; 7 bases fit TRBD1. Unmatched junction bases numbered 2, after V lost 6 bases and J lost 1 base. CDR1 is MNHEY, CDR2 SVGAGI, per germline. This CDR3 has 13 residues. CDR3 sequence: CASRWTGNTEAFF. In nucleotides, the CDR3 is TGTGCCAGCAGGTGGACAGGGAACACTGAAGCTTTCTTT.

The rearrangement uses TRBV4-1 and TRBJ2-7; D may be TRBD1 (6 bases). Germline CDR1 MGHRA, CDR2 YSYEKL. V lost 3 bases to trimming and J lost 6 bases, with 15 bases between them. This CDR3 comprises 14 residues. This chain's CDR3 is CASSQWDTTTEQYF. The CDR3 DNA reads TGCGCCAGCAGCCAGTGGGACACCACTACCGAGCAGTACTTC.

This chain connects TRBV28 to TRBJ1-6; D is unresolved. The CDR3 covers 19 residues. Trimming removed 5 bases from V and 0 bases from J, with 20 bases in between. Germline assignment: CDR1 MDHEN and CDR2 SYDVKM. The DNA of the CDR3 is TGTGCCAGCAGTCCTCGAAGGTACTCGACTAGCTCCTATAATTCACCCCTCCACTTT. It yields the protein CASSPRRYSTSSYNSPLHF.

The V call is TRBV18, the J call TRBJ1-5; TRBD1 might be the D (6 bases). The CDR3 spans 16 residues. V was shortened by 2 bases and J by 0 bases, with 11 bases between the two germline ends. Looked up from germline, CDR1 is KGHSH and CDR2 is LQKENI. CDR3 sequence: CASSPSTGNSNQPQHF. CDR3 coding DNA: TGTGCCAGCTCACCATCGACAGGTAATAGCAATCAGCCCCAGCATTTT.

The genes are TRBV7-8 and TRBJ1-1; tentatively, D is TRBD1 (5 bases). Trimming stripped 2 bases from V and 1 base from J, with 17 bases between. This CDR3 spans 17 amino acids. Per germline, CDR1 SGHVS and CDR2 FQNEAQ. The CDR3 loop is CASSLRRETGGNTEAFF. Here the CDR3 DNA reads TGTGCCAGCAGCTTACGTCGGGAGACGGGGGGGAACACTGAAGCTTTCTTT.

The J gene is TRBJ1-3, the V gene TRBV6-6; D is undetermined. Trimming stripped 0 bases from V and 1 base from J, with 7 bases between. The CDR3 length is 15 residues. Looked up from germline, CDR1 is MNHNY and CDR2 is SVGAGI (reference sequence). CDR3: CASSYSRGSGNTIYF. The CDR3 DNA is TGTGCCAGCAGTTACTCGAGAGGGTCTGGAAACACCATATATTTT.

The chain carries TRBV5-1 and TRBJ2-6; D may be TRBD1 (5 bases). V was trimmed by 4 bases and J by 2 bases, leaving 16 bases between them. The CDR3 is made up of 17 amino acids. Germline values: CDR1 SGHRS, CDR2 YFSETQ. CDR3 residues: CASSENPQGTGANVLTF. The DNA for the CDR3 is TGCGCCAGCAGCGAAAACCCTCAGGGAACTGGGGCCAACGTCCTGACTTTC.

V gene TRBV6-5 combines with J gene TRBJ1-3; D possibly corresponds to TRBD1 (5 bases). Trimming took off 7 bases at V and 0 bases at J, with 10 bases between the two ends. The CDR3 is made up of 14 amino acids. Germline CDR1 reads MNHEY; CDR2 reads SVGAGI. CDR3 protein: CASTTASSGNTIYF. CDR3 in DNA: TGTGCCAGCACGACAGCCTCCTCTGGAAACACCATATATTTT.

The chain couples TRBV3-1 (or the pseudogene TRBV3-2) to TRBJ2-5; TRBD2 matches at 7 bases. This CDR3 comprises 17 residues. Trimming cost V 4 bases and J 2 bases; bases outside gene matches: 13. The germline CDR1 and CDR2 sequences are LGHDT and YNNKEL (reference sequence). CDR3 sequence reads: CASSLSPGAGEQETQYF. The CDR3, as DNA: TGTGCCAGCAGCCTCTCGCCGGGCGCGGGGGAGCAAGAGACCCAGTACTTC.

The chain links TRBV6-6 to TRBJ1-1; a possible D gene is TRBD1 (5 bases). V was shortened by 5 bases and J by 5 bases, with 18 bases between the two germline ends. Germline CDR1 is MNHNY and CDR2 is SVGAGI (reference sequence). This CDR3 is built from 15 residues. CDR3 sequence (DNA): TGTGCCAGCAGTCGAGGACCCAGGGAGGGGACTGAAGCTTTCTTT. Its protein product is CASSRGPREGTEAFF.

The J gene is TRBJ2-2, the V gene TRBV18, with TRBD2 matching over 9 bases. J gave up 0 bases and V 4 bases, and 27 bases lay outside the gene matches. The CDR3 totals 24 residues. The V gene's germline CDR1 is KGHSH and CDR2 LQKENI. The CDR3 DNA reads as TGTGCCAGCTCACTCATAAGAGGAGGGGTTGGAAAGCATCCTAGCGGGACGAACACCGGGGAGCTGTTTTTT. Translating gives CASSLIRGGVGKHPSGTNTGELFF.

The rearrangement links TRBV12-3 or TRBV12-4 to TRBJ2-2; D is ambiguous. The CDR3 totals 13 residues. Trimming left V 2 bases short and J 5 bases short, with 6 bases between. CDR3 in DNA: TGTGCCAGCAGTTTACTAGTTACCGGGGAGCTGTTTTTT. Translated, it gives CASSLLVTGELFF.

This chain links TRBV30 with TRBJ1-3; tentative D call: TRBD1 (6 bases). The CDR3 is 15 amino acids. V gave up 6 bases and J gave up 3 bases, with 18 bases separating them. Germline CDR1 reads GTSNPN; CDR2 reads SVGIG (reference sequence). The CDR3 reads CACPKTGSSGNTIYF. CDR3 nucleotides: TGTGCCTGCCCTAAAACAGGGAGTAGTGGAAACACCATATATTTT.

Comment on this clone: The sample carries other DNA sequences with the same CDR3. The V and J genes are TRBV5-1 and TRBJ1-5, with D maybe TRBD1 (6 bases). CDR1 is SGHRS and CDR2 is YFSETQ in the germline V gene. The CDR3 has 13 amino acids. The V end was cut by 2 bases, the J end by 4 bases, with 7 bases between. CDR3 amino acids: CASSLDRNQPQHF. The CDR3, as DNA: TGCGCCAGCAGCTTAGACAGGAATCAGCCCCAGCATTTT. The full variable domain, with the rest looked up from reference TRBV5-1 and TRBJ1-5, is KAGVTQTPRYLIKTRGQQVTLSCSPISGHRSVSWYQQTPGQGLQFLFEYFSETQRNKGNFPGRFSGRQFSNSRSEMNVSTLELGDSALYLCASSLDRNQPQHFGDGTRLSIL.

CDR3 sequence: CASTPPSSYNEQFF. The CDR3 bases are TGTGCCAGCACCCCCCCTAGCTCCTACAATGAGCAGTTCTTC. The V call is TRBV6-6, the J call TRBJ2-1; D unclear. The CDR3 runs to 14 residues. Germline values: CDR1 MNHNY, CDR2 SVGAGI (reference sequence). Trimming took 7 bases from V and 0 from J, leaving 10 bases between them.

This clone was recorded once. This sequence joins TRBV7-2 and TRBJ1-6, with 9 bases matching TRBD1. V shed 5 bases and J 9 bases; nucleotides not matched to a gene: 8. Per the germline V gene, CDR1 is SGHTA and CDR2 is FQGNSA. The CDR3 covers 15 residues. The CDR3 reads CASSLTGGEGSPLHF. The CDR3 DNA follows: TGTGCCAGCAGCCTTACAGGGGGCGAGGGTTCACCCCTCCACTTT.

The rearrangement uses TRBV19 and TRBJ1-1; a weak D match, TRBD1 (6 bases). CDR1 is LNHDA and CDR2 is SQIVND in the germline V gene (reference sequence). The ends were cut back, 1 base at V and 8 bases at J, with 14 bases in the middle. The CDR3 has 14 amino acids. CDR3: CASSIGFPGGEAFF. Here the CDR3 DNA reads TGTGCCAGTAGTATAGGTTTCCCGGGGGGCGAAGCTTTCTTT.

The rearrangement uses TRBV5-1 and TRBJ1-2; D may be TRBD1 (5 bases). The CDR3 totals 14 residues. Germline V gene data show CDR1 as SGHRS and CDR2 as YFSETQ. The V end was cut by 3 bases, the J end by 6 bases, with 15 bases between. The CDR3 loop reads CASSSRAGSNGYTF. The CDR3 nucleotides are TGCGCCAGCAGCTCCCGCGCAGGGTCGAATGGCTACACCTTC. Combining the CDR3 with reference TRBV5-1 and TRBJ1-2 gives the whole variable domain KAGVTQTPRYLIKTRGQQVTLSCSPISGHRSVSWYQQTPGQGLQFLFEYFSETQRNKGNFPGRFSGRQFSNSRSEMNVSTLELGDSALYLCASSSRAGSNGYTFGSGTRLTVV.

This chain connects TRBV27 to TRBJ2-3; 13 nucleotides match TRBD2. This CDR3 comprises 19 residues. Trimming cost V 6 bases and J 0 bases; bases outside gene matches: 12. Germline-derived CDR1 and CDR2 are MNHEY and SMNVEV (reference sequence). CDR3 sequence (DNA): TGTGCCAGCAGCAACCTACTAGCGGGAGGGCCTTGGAGCACAGATACGCAGTATTTT. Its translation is CASSNLLAGGPWSTDTQYF.

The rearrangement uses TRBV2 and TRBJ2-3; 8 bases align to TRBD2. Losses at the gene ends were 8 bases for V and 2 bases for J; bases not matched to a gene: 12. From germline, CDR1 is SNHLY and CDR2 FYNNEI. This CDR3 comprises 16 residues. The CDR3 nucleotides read TGTGCCAGCCCGCTTACTCGGGGGGGCCCCACAGATACGCAGTATTTT. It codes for CASPLTRGGPTDTQYF. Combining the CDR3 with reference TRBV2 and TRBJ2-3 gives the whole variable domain EPEVTQTPSHQVTQMGQEVILRCVPISNHLYFYWYRQILGQKVEFLVSFYNNEISEKSEIFDDQFSVERPDGSNFTLKIRSTKLEDSAMYFCASPLTRGGPTDTQYFGPGTRLTVL.

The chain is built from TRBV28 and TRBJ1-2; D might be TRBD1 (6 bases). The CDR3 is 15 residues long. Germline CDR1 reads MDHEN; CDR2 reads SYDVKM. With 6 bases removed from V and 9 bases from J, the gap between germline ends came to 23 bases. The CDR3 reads CASSRAGTQKASYTF. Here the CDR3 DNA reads TGTGCCAGCAGCCGCGCCGGGACACAAAAGGCCAGCTACACCTTC.

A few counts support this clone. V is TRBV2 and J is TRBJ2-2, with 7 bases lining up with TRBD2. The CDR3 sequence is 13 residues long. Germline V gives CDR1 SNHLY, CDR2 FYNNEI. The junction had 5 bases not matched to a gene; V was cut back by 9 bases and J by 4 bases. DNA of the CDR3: TGTGCCAGGCGGGAGTGGGCCACCGGGGAGCTGTTTTTT. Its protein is CARREWATGELFF.

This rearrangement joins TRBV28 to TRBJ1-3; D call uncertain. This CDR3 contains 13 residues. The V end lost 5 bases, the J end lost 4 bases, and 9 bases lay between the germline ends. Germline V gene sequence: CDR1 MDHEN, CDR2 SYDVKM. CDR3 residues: CASSRTGGNTIYF. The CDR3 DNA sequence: TGTGCCAGCAGTCGTACGGGGGGAAACACCATATATTTT.

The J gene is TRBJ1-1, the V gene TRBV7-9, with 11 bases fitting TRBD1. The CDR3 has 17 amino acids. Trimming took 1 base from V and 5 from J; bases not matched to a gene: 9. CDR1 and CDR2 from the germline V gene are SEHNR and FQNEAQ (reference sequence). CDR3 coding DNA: TGTGCCAGCAGCTTAGGGGTCACCGGGACAGGGGGTACTGAAGCTTTCTTT. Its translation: CASSLGVTGTGGTEAFF.

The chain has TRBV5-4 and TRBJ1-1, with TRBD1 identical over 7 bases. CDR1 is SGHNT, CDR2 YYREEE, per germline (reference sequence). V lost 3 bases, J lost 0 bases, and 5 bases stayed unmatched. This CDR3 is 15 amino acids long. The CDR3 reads CASSSRTGLNTEAFF. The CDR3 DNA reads TGTGCCAGCAGCTCGAGGACAGGACTGAACACTGAAGCTTTCTTT.

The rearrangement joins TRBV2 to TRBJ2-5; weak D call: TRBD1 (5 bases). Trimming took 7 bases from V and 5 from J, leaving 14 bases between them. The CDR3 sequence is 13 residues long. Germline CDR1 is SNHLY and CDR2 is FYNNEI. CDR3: CASNRIFGETQYF. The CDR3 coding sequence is TGTGCCAGCAACAGGATCTTCGGCGAGACCCAGTACTTC.